The 26 T cell receptor beta chains listed next were all sequenced from one sample in a study of cytomegalovirus exposure and HLA in healthy donors. Sequenced by immunoSEQ multiplex PCR; TCRdb stores in-frame clones only, minus some. The sample records some 98,000 clones, around 88% being singletons. The sequenced sample consisted of PBMCs. These TCRs come from a young woman in good health and CMV-seronegative.

This rearrangement joins TRBV7-6 to TRBJ1-4; no clear D. Between the trimmed V and J ends, which lost 0 bases and 8 bases, there was a span of 13 bases. This CDR3 is built from 15 residues. CDR1 and CDR2 from the germline V gene are SGHVS and FNYEAQ. CDR3 nucleotides: TGTGCCAGCAGCTTAGCCTCGGGGTTGGGGGAAAAACTGTTTTTT. It yields the protein CASSLASGLGEKLFF.

The chain joins TRBV9 to TRBJ2-6; TRBD1 agrees at 7 bases. The CDR3 has 18 amino acids. Trimming removed 1 base from V and 1 base from J; junction bases left unmatched: 8. The germline V gene has CDR1 SGDLS and CDR2 YYNGEE. CDR3 nucleotides: TGTGCCAGCAGCGTACCCTTGACAGGGAGATCTGGGGCCAACGTCCTGACTTTC. Amino acids: CASSVPLTGRSGANVLTF.

V gene TRBV28 combines with J gene TRBJ2-1; no definite D call. With 4 bases removed from V and 8 bases from J, the gap between germline ends came to 18 bases. Germline V lookup: CDR1 MDHEN, CDR2 SYDVKM. This CDR3 region has 15 residues. DNA of the CDR3: TGTGCCAGCAGTTCCCACCGGGTCTCATCACATGAGCAGTTCTTC. It is translated as CASSSHRVSSHEQFF.

The chain recombines TRBV25-1 with TRBJ1-6, with a possible D match to TRBD1 (5 bases). V lost 6 bases and J lost 7, with 7 bases in between. Germline V gene data show CDR1 as MGHDK and CDR2 as SYGVNS. The CDR3 loop spans 12 amino acids. The CDR3 DNA is TGTGCCAGCAGGGGGGGAAATTCACCCCTCCACTTT. Its translation: CASRGGNSPLHF.

V is TRBV2 and J is TRBJ1-2; TRBD1 matches at 8 bases. V lost 8 bases to trimming and J lost 3 bases; unmatched junction nucleotides: 8. The CDR3 is 14 residues long. Looked up from germline, CDR1 is SNHLY and CDR2 is FYNNEI. The CDR3 loop reads CASDGQGTDYGYTF. In DNA, the CDR3 is TGTGCCAGCGATGGACAGGGAACGGACTATGGCTACACCTTC.

This sequence joins TRBV7-2 and TRBJ2-1; D may be TRBD2 (6 bases). Trimming took off 5 bases at V and 7 bases at J, with 12 bases between the two ends. The CDR3 covers 13 residues. The germline V gene encodes CDR1 SGHTA and CDR2 FQGNSA. The CDR3 DNA is TGTGCCAGCAGCAGAGAGACTAGTAATGAGCAGTTCTTC. It is translated as CASSRETSNEQFF.

This rearrangement joins TRBV20-1 to TRBJ2-7, with D unclear. The ends were cut back, 5 bases at V and 4 bases at J, with 9 bases in the middle. The CDR3 is 11 residues long. Germline CDR1 and CDR2: DFQATT and SNEGSKA (reference sequence). The CDR3 DNA reads TGCAGTGCTCTAGGAGTTTACGAGCAGTACTTC. Protein product: CSALGVYEQYF.

This clone showed up just once. The chain uses TRBV5-4 and TRBJ2-7; D is possibly TRBD2 (6 bases). Germline CDR1 and CDR2: SGHNT and YYREEE (reference sequence). V was clipped by 1 base and J by 2 bases, with 10 bases between them. This CDR3 contains 14 residues. The CDR3 is CASSLTAGTYEQYF. The DNA for the CDR3 is TGTGCCAGCAGCTTGACAGCGGGCACCTACGAGCAGTACTTC.

The V gene is TRBV4-2, the J gene TRBJ1-5; 7 nucleotides agree with TRBD1. CDR3 length equals 17 residues. The ends lost 3 bases at V and 0 bases at J; junction bases unmatched: 8. Germline assignment: CDR1 LGHNA and CDR2 YNFKEQ. The CDR3 sequence is CASSQEGTAYSNQPQHF. CDR3 nucleotides: TGTGCCAGCAGCCAGGAAGGGACAGCTTATAGCAATCAGCCCCAGCATTTT.

Remarks on this clone: Other nucleotide sequences in the sample specify the same CDR3. The chain employs TRBV19 and TRBJ1-1; 8 nucleotides match TRBD1. This CDR3 comprises 14 residues. Germline CDR1 LNHDA, CDR2 SQIVND (reference sequence). With 3 bases clipped from V and 3 bases from J, the junction kept 3 bases outside the gene matches. This CDR3 is CASSIGQGYTEAFF. The CDR3 bases are TGTGCCAGTAGTATTGGACAGGGTTACACTGAAGCTTTCTTT.

This sequence joins TRBV6-5 and TRBJ2-5; 9 bases are a match to TRBD2. Germline CDR1 is MNHEY and CDR2 is SVGAGI. This CDR3 is built from 15 residues. The ends lost 1 base at V and 5 bases at J; junction bases unmatched: 5. CDR3 residues: CASSYWLREGETQYF. For the CDR3, the DNA is TGTGCCAGCAGTTACTGGTTGCGGGAGGGTGAGACCCAGTACTTC.

CDR3 DNA: TGTGCCAGCAGTTACTCGACAGGGCCCTATGGCTACACCTTC. The encoded protein is CASSYSTGPYGYTF. V gene TRBV6-5 combines with J gene TRBJ1-2; 7 bases match TRBD1. J was trimmed by 4 bases and V by 0 bases; bases with no gene match: 2. This CDR3 is built from 14 residues. CDR1 is MNHEY and CDR2 is SVGAGI in the germline V gene.

The genes are TRBV7-9 and TRBJ2-5; tentatively, D is TRBD1 (6 bases). Trimming cost V 5 bases and J 2 bases, with 18 bases left between them. This CDR3 is 16 amino acids long. Germline V lookup: CDR1 SEHNR, CDR2 FQNEAQ (reference sequence). The CDR3 DNA reads TGTGCCAGCAGCAGCAACGGGGTGGGGGCTCAAGAGACCCAGTACTTC. This sequence encodes CASSSNGVGAQETQYF.

The chain carries TRBV9 and TRBJ2-7; the D is unclear. Trimming shortened V by 7 bases and J by 3 bases, and 5 bases separated the two germline ends. This CDR3 region has 10 residues. Germline-derived CDR1 and CDR2 are SGDLS and YYNGEE. This CDR3 reads CASGDYEQYF. The CDR3 DNA is TGTGCCAGCGGAGACTACGAGCAGTACTTC.

The chain carries TRBV5-4 and TRBJ1-2, with 9 bases identical to TRBD1. V lost 4 bases, J lost 6 bases, and 13 bases stayed unmatched. This CDR3 is built from 16 residues. Germline V gene data show CDR1 as SGHNT and CDR2 as YYREEE (reference sequence). The CDR3 nucleotides read TGTGCCAGCAGCCCTCCCGGGACAGGGATAGTACATGGCTACACCTTC. The encoded protein is CASSPPGTGIVHGYTF.

V is TRBV20-1 and J is TRBJ2-7; D remains unclear. The CDR3 has 11 residues. CDR1 DFQATT and CDR2 SNEGSKA come from the germline V gene (reference sequence). Trimming took off 1 base at V and 5 bases at J, with 6 bases between the two ends. The CDR3 DNA sequence: TGCAGTGCTAGAGTTGGCAACGAGCAGTACTTC. It is translated as CSARVGNEQYF.

The V call is TRBV29-1, the J call TRBJ2-7; D may be TRBD1 (6 bases). Germline CDR1 and CDR2: SQVTM and ANQGSEA. With 7 bases removed from V and 2 bases from J, the gap between germline ends came to 9 bases. This CDR3 contains 11 residues. CDR3 sequence (DNA): TGCAGCGCCAGGGGCGCCTACGAGCAGTACTTC. Protein product: CSARGAYEQYF.

The J gene is TRBJ2-7, the V gene TRBV28, with 10 positions matching TRBD1. The CDR3 is 17 amino acids. The V gene's germline CDR1 is MDHEN and CDR2 SYDVKM. After removal of 7 bases from V and 3 bases from J, the junction contained 15 bases not matched to a gene. The DNA for the CDR3 is TGTGCCAGCACCGACGCCGGGACAGGGGTATCGATCTACGAGCAGTACTTC. Its translation: CASTDAGTGVSIYEQYF.

The chain links TRBV15 to TRBJ1-2, with 8 bases matching TRBD1. Losses at the gene ends were 4 bases for V and 4 bases for J; bases not matched to a gene: 17. The CDR3 contains 18 residues. In germline, CDR1 is LNHNV, CDR2 YYDKDF (reference sequence). The CDR3 spells CATSTARDRPYLRYGYTF. The CDR3 DNA follows: TGTGCCACCAGCACGGCCCGGGACAGGCCTTACCTCCGCTATGGCTACACCTTC. Full variable domain (rest looked up from reference TRBV15 and TRBJ1-2): DAMVIQNPRYQVTQFGKPVTLSCSQTLNHNVMYWYQQKSSQAPKLLFHYYDKDFNNEADTPDNFQSRRPNTSFCFLDIRSPGLGDTAMYLCATSTARDRPYLRYGYTFGSGTRLTVV.

V is TRBV15 and J is TRBJ2-7; D is uncertain. This CDR3 spans 13 amino acids. V was shortened by 0 bases and J by 0 bases, with 3 bases between the two germline ends. Germline-derived CDR1 and CDR2 are LNHNV and YYDKDF (reference sequence). The CDR3 DNA reads TGTGCCACCAGCAGAGACAGCTCCTACGAGCAGTACTTC. Protein: CATSRDSSYEQYF. The full variable domain, completed using reference TRBV15 and TRBJ2-7, is DAMVIQNPRYQVTQFGKPVTLSCSQTLNHNVMYWYQQKSSQAPKLLFHYYDKDFNNEADTPDNFQSRRPNTSFCFLDIRSPGLGDTAMYLCATSRDSSYEQYFGPGTRLTVT.

The genes are TRBV7-2 and TRBJ1-1; a possible D gene is TRBD1 (5 bases). Germline V gene sequence: CDR1 SGHTA, CDR2 FQGNSA. The V and J ends lost 2 bases and 3 bases respectively, with 16 bases between them. CDR3 size: 16 residues. Written as DNA, the CDR3 is TGTGCCAGCAGCTTATTATTAGCGGGGGGGTACACTGAAGCTTTCTTT. It codes for CASSLLLAGGYTEAFF.

CDR3 amino acids: CASSLARSYEQYF. CDR3 bases: TGTGCCAGCAGTTTGGCCCGCTCCTACGAGCAGTACTTC. J is TRBJ2-7 and V is TRBV28; D remains unclear. Germline V CDR1 and CDR2: MDHEN, SYDVKM. Trimming took off 3 bases at V and 0 bases at J, with 6 bases between the two ends. This CDR3 has 13 residues. Based on the CDR3 plus reference TRBV28 and TRBJ2-7, the full variable domain is DVKVTQSSRYLVKRTGEKVFLECVQDMDHENMFWYRQDPGLGLRLIYFSYDVKMKEKGDIPEGYSVSREKKERFSLILESASTNQTSMYLCASSLARSYEQYFGPGTRLTVT.

This clone was counted once. The rearrangement uses TRBV5-6 and TRBJ2-5, with 9 bases matching TRBD1. J was trimmed by 3 bases and V by 3 bases; bases with no gene match: 3. Germline loops: CDR1 SGHDT, CDR2 YYEEEE. This CDR3 comprises 14 residues. The CDR3 loop reads CASSSTGGKETQYF. The CDR3 region has the DNA TGTGCCAGCAGCTCAACAGGGGGCAAAGAGACCCAGTACTTC.

V usage is TRBV5-1 and J usage is TRBJ1-4, with TRBD1 as a possible D gene (5 bases). CDR3 length: 14 residues. Trimming cost V 0 bases and J 6 bases, with 9 bases left between them. Germline V gene data show CDR1 as SGHRS and CDR2 as YFSETQ. In DNA, the CDR3 is TGCGCCAGCAGCTTGGGGACAAATGATGAAAAACTGTTTTTT. This translates into CASSLGTNDEKLFF.

This chain connects TRBV7-3 to TRBJ2-7; 7 bases agree with TRBD2. The junction had 4 bases not matched to a gene; V was cut back by 5 bases and J by 0 bases. CDR1 is SGHTA and CDR2 is FQGTGA in the germline V gene. The length of the CDR3 is 14 residues. As DNA, the CDR3 is TGTGCCAGCAGCAGGGGCGGGAGCTCCTACGAGCAGTACTTC. Amino acid sequence: CASSRGGSSYEQYF.

The chain uses TRBV4-3 and TRBJ2-2, with D possibly matching TRBD2 (6 bases). The CDR3 extends over 16 amino acids. Germline CDR1 reads LGHNA; CDR2 reads YSLEER. V was clipped by 5 bases and J by 7 bases, with 20 bases between them. The CDR3 sequence is CASSTSGWGGDGELFF. The CDR3 coding sequence is TGCGCCAGCAGCACCAGTGGATGGGGAGGCGACGGGGAGCTGTTTTTT.